These T cell receptor beta chains were read from a single sample in a study of T-cell reconstitution after alpha-beta-depleted transplantation in children. TCRdb re-analysed the PCR reads in MiXCR, keeping a single row per CDR3 protein. The repertoire has over 100,000 distinct CDR3 sequences, under 7% of them found once; the top ten carry about 6%. The specimen was PBMCs, mostly from graft donor cells, collected 60 days after TCRalphabeta/CD19-depleted stem cell transplant. The receptors come from a female patient aged 2-9 years who had a stem cell transplant for Fanconi anemia, so the T cells may come from the graft donor. The CDR3 runs from the conserved cysteine through the conserved F or W. The D gene is left open where the match is weak. The size entry is marked missing in some rows and otherwise reads once, few, many or a size class.

j_gene	d_gene	abundance	v_gene	CDR3aa	CDR3nt
TRBJ1-2	.	many	TRBV11-1	CASSLAPNYGYTF	TGTGCCAGCAGCTTAGCACCTAACTATGGCTACACCTTC
TRBJ2-4	TRBD2	many	TRBV29-1	CSVEDGLAGEGKPFQYF	TGCAGCGTTGAAGACGGACTAGCGGGAGAAGGCAAACCATTTCAGTACTTC
TRBJ1-2	.	many	TRBV7-3	CASSLWQGGYGYTF	TGTGCCAGCAGCTTATGGCAGGGAGGCTATGGCTACACCTTC
TRBJ2-2	TRBD2	many	TRBV18	CASSPGLAGDTGELFF	TGTGCCAGCTCACCCGGACTAGCGGGAGATACCGGGGAGCTGTTTTTT
TRBJ2-2	.	many	TRBV4-2	CASSQPGELFF	TGTGCCAGCAGCCAACCCGGGGAGCTGTTTTTT
TRBJ2-1	TRBD2	many	TRBV25-1	CASSGLLAVSYNEQFF	TGTGCCAGCAGTGGCCTTCTAGCGGTCTCCTACAATGAGCAGTTCTTC
TRBJ2-7	.	few	TRBV7-8	CASSLDYSRYEQYF	TGTGCCAGCAGCTTAGATTATAGTCGTTACGAGCAGTACTTC
TRBJ1-1	TRBD1	many	TRBV4-2	CASSQDLGGREAFF	TGTGCCAGCAGCCAAGATTTAGGGGGCAGGGAAGCTTTCTTT
TRBJ2-5	.	.	TRBV18	CASSRGREETQYF	TGTGCCAGCTCACGAGGAAGAGAAGAGACCCAGTACTTC
TRBJ2-1	.	many	TRBV10-3	CAIRESGGSYNEQFF	TGTGCCATCAGGGAAAGCGGAGGGTCCTACAATGAGCAGTTCTTC
TRBJ2-5	.	few	TRBV5-1	CASSLVGIIGPRSTETQYF	TGCGCCAGCAGCTTGGTCGGGATTATTGGCCCAAGGAGTACGGAGACCCAGTACTTC
TRBJ2-3	.	many	TRBV5-1	CASSKGVLGTDTQYF	TGCGCCAGCAGCAAAGGGGTGCTCGGCACAGATACGCAGTATTTT
TRBJ2-7	.	many	TRBV11-2	CASSLDLQAGTYEQYF	TGTGCCAGCAGCTTAGATTTACAAGCAGGTACCTACGAGCAGTACTTC
TRBJ2-1	.	many	TRBV29-1	CSVEPSAGSGPNEQFF	TGCAGCGTTGAACCTTCCGCTGGGTCAGGCCCCAATGAGCAGTTCTTC
TRBJ2-2	.	many	TRBV10-3	CAISERKFYTGELFF	TGTGCCATCAGTGAGCGAAAATTTTACACCGGGGAGCTGTTTTTT
TRBJ2-7	.	many	TRBV7-8	CASSLSFSYEQYF	TGTGCCAGCAGCTTGAGTTTCTCCTACGAGCAGTACTTC
TRBJ1-2	.	many	TRBV7-8	CASSLGGDYGYTF	TGTGCCAGCAGCTTAGGGGGAGACTATGGCTACACCTTC
TRBJ1-1	.	few	TRBV5-1	CASSSLAGGNTEAFF	TGCGCCAGCAGCTCGTTGGCTGGGGGGAACACTGAAGCTTTCTTT
TRBJ1-2	.	many	TRBV29-1	CSVEIRGTPANYGYTF	TGCAGCGTTGAGATTCGGGGGACCCCAGCTAACTATGGCTACACCTTC
TRBJ2-3	TRBD2	few	TRBV30	CAWTSGSDTQYF	TGTGCCTGGACTAGCGGCTCAGATACGCAGTATTTT
TRBJ2-2	.	many	TRBV29-1	CSVHRGGTGELFF	TGCAGCGTTCACAGGGGGGGTACCGGGGAGCTGTTTTTT
TRBJ2-1	TRBD2	many	TRBV20-1	CSARALLAGSSNEQFF	TGCAGTGCTAGAGCCCTACTAGCGGGGTCCAGTAATGAGCAGTTCTTC
TRBJ2-2	.	many	TRBV5-5	CASSLGAGPTGELFF	TGTGCCAGCAGCTTGGGGGCTGGGCCCACCGGGGAGCTGTTTTTT
TRBJ1-5	TRBD1	.	TRBV27	CASRQGGQPQHF	TGTGCCAGCAGACAGGGGGGACAGCCCCAGCATTTT
TRBJ1-2	.	many	TRBV12-3/TRBV12-4	CASTRDGGGSYGYTF	TGTGCCAGCACCAGAGACGGGGGGGGCAGCTATGGCTACACCTTC
TRBJ1-6	.	few	TRBV3-1	CASSQVPGTSYSPLHF	TGTGCCAGCAGCCAAGTACCCGGGACAAGCTATTCACCCCTCCACTTT
TRBJ2-5	.	many	TRBV28	CASSTTNRLEETQYF	TGTGCCAGCAGTACTACAAACAGACTCGAAGAGACCCAGTACTTC
TRBJ2-7	.	medium-sized	TRBV12-5	CASGLDSSYEQYF	TGTGCTAGTGGTTTGGACAGCTCCTACGAGCAGTACTTC
TRBJ2-3	TRBD2	many	TRBV20-1	CSAQRTSGTDTQYF	TGCAGTGCTCAGAGGACTAGCGGCACAGATACGCAGTATTTT
TRBJ2-7	.	.	TRBV6-1	CASSKTKVTGDYEQYF	TGTGCCAGCAGCAAGACTAAGGTTACAGGAGACTACGAGCAGTACTTC
TRBJ2-3	TRBD2	few	TRBV7-3	CASSLPGLVGADTQYF	TGTGCCAGCAGCCTTCCGGGACTAGTTGGGGCAGATACGCAGTATTTT
TRBJ1-1	.	many	TRBV6-6	CARDQGMNTEAFF	TGTGCCAGGGATCAGGGGATGAACACTGAAGCTTTCTTT
TRBJ1-1	.	many	TRBV12-3/TRBV12-4	CASSLVGGLEAFF	TGTGCCAGCAGTTTAGTAGGGGGACTAGAAGCTTTCTTT
TRBJ1-1	TRBD1	many	TRBV5-1	CASSLEGANTEAFF	TGCGCCAGCAGCTTGGAGGGGGCGAACACTGAAGCTTTCTTT
TRBJ2-2	.	few	TRBV7-3	CASSLGGPNTGELFF	TGTGCCAGCAGCTTAGGAGGGCCGAACACCGGGGAGCTGTTTTTT
TRBJ1-5	.	many	TRBV12-3/TRBV12-4	CASSLRGGRDQPQHF	TGTGCCAGCAGTTTAAGGGGCGGGAGGGATCAGCCCCAGCATTTT
TRBJ2-1	.	.	TRBV2	CASSEPGLLNEQFF	TGTGCCAGCAGTGAACCCGGGCTCCTCAATGAGCAGTTCTTC
TRBJ2-2	TRBD2	many	TRBV5-1	CASSLIPSGINTGELFF	TGCGCCAGCAGCTTGATTCCTAGCGGGATTAACACCGGGGAGCTGTTTTTT
TRBJ2-2	.	many	TRBV28	CASSFVGEGTGELFF	TGTGCCAGCAGTTTTGTGGGAGAGGGGACCGGGGAGCTGTTTTTT
TRBJ2-6	.	many	TRBV10-3	CAISGAGANVLTF	TGTGCCATCAGCGGGGCCGGGGCCAACGTCCTGACTTTC
TRBJ2-6	TRBD1	many	TRBV27	CASSLYPTGGWPGANVLTF	TGTGCCAGCAGTTTATATCCGACAGGGGGCTGGCCTGGGGCCAACGTCCTGACTTTC
TRBJ1-1	.	many	TRBV2	CASSDRPGMATEAFF	TGTGCCAGCAGTGATAGGCCGGGAATGGCAACTGAAGCTTTCTTT
TRBJ2-2	TRBD2	.	TRBV18	CASSPGLDTGELFF	TGTGCCAGCTCACCGGGACTAGACACCGGGGAGCTGTTTTTT
TRBJ1-2	.	few	TRBV20-1	CSASGFGEYYGYTF	TGCAGTGCTAGTGGCTTTGGGGAATACTATGGCTACACCTTC
TRBJ2-3	.	many	TRBV5-1	CASSFGTSTDTQYF	TGCGCCAGCAGCTTCGGGACTAGCACAGATACGCAGTATTTT
TRBJ1-2	.	.	TRBV18	CASSPSLLTVRGYTF	TGTGCCAGCTCACCCTCCCTTCTGACAGTCCGCGGCTACACCTTC
TRBJ2-7	TRBD2	many	TRBV20-1	CSAVAGGTYEQYF	TGCAGTGCTGTAGCGGGGGGGACCTACGAGCAGTACTTC
TRBJ2-1	.	many	TRBV5-1	CASSSYNEQFF	TGCGCCAGCAGCTCCTACAATGAGCAGTTCTTC
TRBJ2-3	TRBD2	many	TRBV2	CASAGTSGDTQYF	TGTGCCAGCGCCGGGACTAGCGGGGATACGCAGTATTTT
TRBJ2-3	.	few	TRBV7-2	CASQKGGADTQYF	TGTGCCAGCCAGAAGGGGGGGGCAGATACGCAGTATTTT
TRBJ1-2	.	many	TRBV20-1	CSAAGNYGYTF	TGCAGTGCTGCAGGGAATTATGGCTACACCTTC
TRBJ2-1	.	many	TRBV5-1	CASSLRGIGNEQFF	TGCGCCAGCAGCTTAAGGGGAATCGGCAATGAGCAGTTCTTC
TRBJ2-1	TRBD2	few	TRBV18	CASSRTPGREIDNEQFF	TGTGCCAGCTCACGAACGCCGGGGCGGGAGATAGACAATGAGCAGTTCTTC
TRBJ2-5	.	few	TRBV12-3/TRBV12-4	CASRSTGIQETQYF	TGTGCCAGCAGATCCACAGGGATCCAAGAGACCCAGTACTTC